These 19 T cell receptor beta chains were all obtained from the same sample, sequenced in a study of T cell responses to AZD1222 COVID-19 vaccine. This table comes from immunoSEQ multiplex PCR, and its TCRdb copy is limited to in-frame clones, with some not included. The sample has roughly 170,000 clones; about 90% are singletons. This specimen consisted of peripheral blood, obtained on day 0 of AZD1222 vaccination. Receptors originate from an adult in good health.

The chain joins TRBV11-2 to TRBJ2-1, with D unresolved. V lost 0 bases and J lost 0, with 12 bases in between. Germline CDR1 SGHAT, CDR2 FQNNGV. CDR3 length: 17 residues. The CDR3 DNA is TGTGCCAGCAGCTTAGAACCACGGGCACTCTCCTACAATGAGCAGTTCTTC. As protein: CASSLEPRALSYNEQFF.

V and J are TRBV19 and TRBJ1-1, with D unclear. This CDR3 contains 16 residues. V was cut by 5 bases and J by 0 bases, with 16 bases left in between. Germline loops: CDR1 LNHDA, CDR2 SQIVND (reference sequence). The CDR3 reads CASSPRTGPMNTEAFF. The CDR3 DNA sequence: TGTGCCAGTAGTCCGAGAACTGGACCGATGAACACTGAAGCTTTCTTT. The entire variable domain, with the rest obtained from reference TRBV19 and TRBJ1-1, is as follows: DGGITQSPKYLFRKEGQNVTLSCEQNLNHDAMYWYRQDPGQGLRLIYYSQIVNDFQKGDIAEGYSVSREKKESFPLTVTSAQKNPTAFYLCASSPRTGPMNTEAFFGQGTRLTVV.

The chain has TRBV6-2 or TRBV6-3 and TRBJ2-5; TRBD1 matches 8 bases. This CDR3 contains 14 residues. Trimming removed 4 bases from V and 4 bases from J; junction bases left unmatched: 5. Germline CDR1 and CDR2: MNHEY and SVGEGT. The CDR3, as DNA: TGTGCCAGCAGTTGGGCAGGGGGCGCAGAGACCCAGTACTTC. Translation: CASSWAGGAETQYF.

This clone was recorded a few times. V is TRBV5-1 and J is TRBJ2-7; TRBD2 might be the D (7 bases). The CDR3 consists of 15 residues. CDR1 SGHRS and CDR2 YFSETQ come from the germline V gene. The V and J ends lost 4 bases and 1 base respectively, with 15 bases between them. CDR3 sequence: CASSPSGGWSYEQYF. CDR3 bases: TGCGCCAGCAGCCCCTCGGGGGGCTGGTCCTACGAGCAGTACTTC.

The chain couples TRBV27 to TRBJ2-7, with 10 nucleotides matching TRBD2. V dropped 0 bases and J dropped 3; count of bases not matched to a gene: 11. This CDR3 is built from 18 residues. CDR1 is MNHEY and CDR2 is SMNVEV in the germline V gene (reference sequence). The CDR3: CASSLSITSGDPSYEQYF. In nucleotides, the CDR3 is TGTGCCAGCAGTTTATCGATAACTAGCGGGGACCCCAGCTACGAGCAGTACTTC.

V and J are TRBV28 and TRBJ1-5; no clear D gene. The CDR3 is 13 amino acids. Looked up from germline, CDR1 is MDHEN and CDR2 is SYDVKM. Trimming left V 1 base short and J 6 bases short, with 7 bases between. The CDR3 bases are TGTGCCAGCAGTTTATTGAAGTTTCAGCCCCAGCATTTT. The encoded protein is CASSLLKFQPQHF.

This rearrangement joins TRBV21-1 to TRBJ2-5; TRBD2 was called by the table and not checked on the DNA. TRBV21-1 constitutes a pseudogene. The CDR3 has 18 amino acids. The CDR3 DNA reads as TGTGCCAGCAGCAAAGGGGAGGTAGCGGGGGAACACCAAGAGACCCAGTACTTC. Residues: CASSKGEVAGEHQETQYF.

The genes are TRBV7-2 and TRBJ2-7, with D perhaps matching TRBD2 (6 bases). V lost 5 bases, J lost 2 bases, and 19 bases lay in between. CDR1 is SGHTA and CDR2 is FQGNSA in the germline V gene. The CDR3 spans 16 residues. CDR3 DNA sequence: TGTGCCAGCAGCCCGCTAAGTGGGGGGACCCCCTACGAGCAGTACTTC. It codes for CASSPLSGGTPYEQYF.

The V call is TRBV10-1, the J call TRBJ2-4, with D possibly being TRBD2 (5 bases). The V end was cut by 3 bases, the J end by 2 bases, with 8 bases between. The CDR3 spans 14 residues. Germline V gene sequence: CDR1 WNHNN, CDR2 SYGVQD (reference sequence). CDR3 residues: CASSDGGTKNIQYF. The CDR3 bases are TGCGCCAGCAGTGACGGAGGTACCAAAAACATTCAGTACTTC.

The V gene is TRBV28, the J gene TRBJ2-7; D call uncertain. The length of the CDR3 is 11 residues. V was clipped by 4 bases and J by 5 bases, with 6 bases between them. Germline CDR1 MDHEN, CDR2 SYDVKM. The CDR3 sequence is CASSSTHEQYF. The DNA for the CDR3 is TGTGCCAGCAGTTCTACACACGAGCAGTACTTC. The full variable domain, rest sourced from reference TRBV28 and TRBJ2-7, is DVKVTQSSRYLVKRTGEKVFLECVQDMDHENMFWYRQDPGLGLRLIYFSYDVKMKEKGDIPEGYSVSREKKERFSLILESASTNQTSMYLCASSSTHEQYFGPGTRLTVT.

The chain couples TRBV9 to TRBJ1-2; perhaps TRBD1 as D (5 bases). The CDR3 consists of 15 residues. CDR1 and CDR2 (germline): SGDLS, YYNGEE. The V gene lost 3 bases and the J gene lost 1 base, with 13 bases spanning the gap. In DNA, the CDR3 is TGTGCCAGCAGCGCCGGGACCTCGGTTAACTATGGCTACACCTTC. Amino acid sequence: CASSAGTSVNYGYTF.

The table lists this clone with a count of one. This chain joins TRBV14 and TRBJ2-6; D uncertain. This CDR3 has 16 residues. The germline V and J ends were trimmed by 1 base and 4 bases, with 11 bases remaining between them. Germline CDR1 SGHDN, CDR2 FVKESK. The CDR3 DNA sequence: TGTGCCAGCAGCCAAGTCAGATACTCCGGGGCCAACGTCCTGACTTTC. Protein sequence: CASSQVRYSGANVLTF.

This chain uses TRBV28 with TRBJ1-4, with 9 bases matching TRBD1. V shed 5 bases and J 7 bases; nucleotides not matched to a gene: 8. CDR1 MDHEN and CDR2 SYDVKM come from the germline V gene. This CDR3 contains 15 residues. The CDR3, as DNA: TGTGCCAGCAGTGCCACCGGGACAGGGATTGAAAAACTGTTTTTT. Residues: CASSATGTGIEKLFF.

V and J are TRBV12-3 or TRBV12-4 and TRBJ1-2; no reliable D call. The CDR3 is made up of 13 amino acids. V was trimmed by 2 bases and J by 6 bases, leaving 10 bases between them. The CDR3 is CASSLRGWNGYTF. The CDR3 DNA sequence: TGTGCCAGCAGTTTACGGGGATGGAATGGCTACACCTTC.

The rearrangement uses TRBV6-1 and TRBJ1-2; D not resolved. Germline-derived CDR1 and CDR2 are MNHNS and SASEGT. This CDR3 comprises 16 residues. V lost 2 bases and J 7 bases, leaving 20 bases between the germline ends. CDR3 in amino acids: CASSEFRESGQSGYTF. Here the CDR3 DNA reads TGTGCCAGCAGTGAATTCCGGGAGTCCGGCCAATCTGGCTACACCTTC.

The chain links TRBV6-5 to TRBJ1-1, with D uncertain. The CDR3 sequence is 14 residues long. Deletions cut 5 bases from V and 5 bases from J, with 15 bases between. Germline V CDR1 and CDR2: MNHEY, SVGAGI. Here the CDR3 reads CASSLDGLTTEAFF. CDR3 DNA: TGTGCCAGCAGTCTTGACGGACTTACTACTGAAGCTTTCTTT.

The count of this clone is one. The CDR3 protein is CASSFSRNQPQHF. CDR3 nucleotide sequence: TGTGCCAGCAGTTTCTCCAGAAATCAGCCCCAGCATTTT. The genes are TRBV28 and TRBJ1-5; D ambiguous. V lost 3 bases to trimming and J lost 4 bases, with 7 bases between them. CDR3 size: 13 residues. The germline V gene encodes CDR1 MDHEN and CDR2 SYDVKM.

In DNA form, the CDR3 reads TGTGCCAAAACAGTGGCAGTCATTAGATCCTACGAGCAGTACTTC. It codes for CAKTVAVIRSYEQYF. The gene calls are TRBV24-1 and TRBJ2-7; D not certain. Per germline, CDR1 KGHDR and CDR2 SFDVKD. Trimming pared 11 bases from V and 1 base from J, leaving 20 bases between. The CDR3 is made up of 15 amino acids.

This chain uses TRBV19 with TRBJ1-1; 8 bases are a match to TRBD1. With V trimmed by 6 bases and J by 5 bases, 8 bases remained unmatched. The germline gives CDR1 LNHDA, CDR2 SQIVND (reference sequence). The CDR3 totals 14 residues. CDR3 coding DNA: TGTGCCAGTAGGGCCGGACAGGGAGCTACTGAAGCTTTCTTT. The encoded protein is CASRAGQGATEAFF. Filled out from reference TRBV19 and TRBJ1-1, the complete variable domain reads DGGITQSPKYLFRKEGQNVTLSCEQNLNHDAMYWYRQDPGQGLRLIYYSQIVNDFQKGDIAEGYSVSREKKESFPLTVTSAQKNPTAFYLCASRAGQGATEAFFGQGTRLTVV.